This TCR beta chain was profiled in a study of shared clonotypes between healthy human individuals. Study-level background: Donors had three CD4 naive, three CD4 memory, two CD8 naive and one CD8 memory plate apiece. General study results and limits: About 4.5% of naive CD4 clonotypes were common to several donors. Relative to memory subsets, naive subsets generally showed larger estimated richness.

CD45RO-negative cells were positively selected for CCR7, leaving out terminally differentiated effector memory CD45RA+ cells. Donors comprised healthy HIV-negative adults lacking recent acute infections or vaccinations. Produced via immunoSEQ multiplex PCR; TCRdb's table is partial and in-frame only. The repertoire includes 2 million to 2.5 million clones, under 95% of them detected once, and 1.7% sits in the top ten. The CDR3 is 14 residues long. With 5 bases removed from V and 7 bases from J, the gap between germline ends came to 15 bases. CDR1 and CDR2 (germline): SGHVS, FQNEAQ. Worth noting for this clone: Its antigen is not identified.

The chain uses TRBV7-8 and TRBJ2-1; D is unclear. The receptor comes from a man in his late teens or twenties in good health. Some clones in this sample may be carry-over from other donors' samples. Input material: naive CD8+ T cells from PBMCs. The CDR3 DNA follows: TGTGCCAGCAGCCAACTGATAGGTCGGAATGAGCAGTTCTTC. Amino acids: CASSQLIGRNEQFF.